This TCR beta chain was documented in a study of patients and donors after allogeneic stem cell transplantation. The germline gives CDR1 MGHDK, CDR2 SYGVNS. The CDR3 is made up of 16 amino acids. V dropped 4 bases and J dropped 3 bases, with 18 bases sitting between them. This clonotype was observed many times. Each CDR3 protein is one row after TCRdb ran MiXCR on the RT-PCR reads. The sample includes approximately 410,000 distinct CDR3 sequences, under 20% of them seen just once. This clonotype was obtained from a human donor who was either an allogeneic HSCT recipient or a stem cell or donor lymphocyte infusion donor (not recorded which). It is not recorded whose cells these are; they may come from a transplant donor. This chain connects TRBV25-1 to TRBJ2-5; D assignment may be TRBD1 or TRBD2 (5 bases each). Sequencing was done on a sample of blood, either unsorted or a sorted T cell fraction (not recorded which). CDR3 sequence (DNA): TGTGCCAGCAGTGGTTCCGGGACCCTGTTAGAAGAGACCCAGTACTTC. Its protein product is CASSGSGTLLEETQYF.